The 29 T cell receptor beta chains below were found in one sample sequenced in a study of cytomegalovirus exposure and HLA in healthy donors. The primer mix had 60 Vbeta and 13 Jbeta primers. Sequencing used immunoSEQ multiplex PCR; TCRdb keeps in-frame clones, though not all of them. Counted here are 150,000 to 190,000 clones, approximately 72% occurring once; the ten biggest clones make up 1.3% to 1.5%. The specimen was PBMCs. These receptors came from a man between 18 and 29 years old in good health and CMV-seronegative.

The rearrangement links TRBV18 to TRBJ1-1; D gene uncertain. The CDR3 has 13 residues. Trimming pared 5 bases from V and 3 bases from J, leaving 10 bases between. The germline gives CDR1 KGHSH, CDR2 LQKENI. The CDR3 sequence: CASSGLGDTEAFF. The CDR3 DNA reads TGTGCCAGCTCAGGGCTCGGGGACACTGAAGCTTTCTTT. The whole variable domain, filled in from reference TRBV18 and TRBJ1-1, reads NAGVMQNPRHLVRRRGQEARLRCSPMKGHSHVYWYRQLPEEGLKFMVYLQKENIIDESGMPKERFSAEFPKEGPSILRIQQVVRGDSAAYFCASSGLGDTEAFFGQGTRLTVV.

In DNA form, the CDR3 reads TGTGCCAGCAGTTGGGGGGGCCGGTACGAGCAGTACTTC. It specifies CASSWGGRYEQYF. This rearrangement joins TRBV5-6 to TRBJ2-7; D may be TRBD2 (7 bases). The CDR3 extends over 13 amino acids. CDR1 is SGHDT and CDR2 is YYEEEE in the germline V gene. Trimming shortened V by 5 bases and J by 4 bases, and 13 bases separated the two germline ends.

This clone was observed a handful of times. This chain connects TRBV25-1 to TRBJ1-2; 8 positions match TRBD1. V shed 3 bases and J 8 bases; nucleotides not matched to a gene: 11. Germline V CDR1 and CDR2: MGHDK, SYGVNS. The CDR3 extends over 15 amino acids. In DNA form, the CDR3 reads TGTGCCAGCAGTGATCCTTCAGGGGGCCAGGGAGGCTACACCTTC. Residues: CASSDPSGGQGGYTF.

V gene TRBV11-2 combines with J gene TRBJ1-2, with 7 bases lining up with TRBD1. The CDR3 runs 14 residues. The germline V gene has CDR1 SGHAT and CDR2 FQNNGV. V lost 5 bases, J lost 6 bases, and 9 bases stayed unmatched. The CDR3 spells CASSLTRQGDGYTF. The CDR3 DNA reads TGTGCCAGCAGCCTCACTCGACAGGGTGATGGCTACACCTTC.

The chain has TRBV5-4 and TRBJ2-7; D possibly corresponds to TRBD2 (6 bases). The CDR3 runs 15 residues. V lost 1 base to trimming and J lost 7 bases, with 18 bases between them. CDR1 SGHNT and CDR2 YYREEE come from the germline V gene (reference sequence). The CDR3 sequence is CASSLLSGRLEEQYF. DNA for the CDR3: TGTGCCAGCAGCTTGTTGAGCGGGCGGCTTGAAGAGCAGTACTTC.

V gene TRBV7-8 combines with J gene TRBJ1-1; unclear D gene. Deletions cut 2 bases from V and 5 bases from J, with 12 bases between. The CDR3 covers 14 residues. The germline V gene has CDR1 SGHVS and CDR2 FQNEAQ. CDR3 in DNA: TGTGCCAGCAGCTTATCCGCTACGGGGACTGAAGCTTTCTTT. Amino acids: CASSLSATGTEAFF.

The rearrangement links TRBV9 to TRBJ2-4, with 8 bases aligning to TRBD1. CDR1 is SGDLS, CDR2 YYNGEE, per germline. Trimming cost V 4 bases and J 9 bases; bases outside gene matches: 9. The CDR3 has 14 amino acids. In DNA form, the CDR3 reads TGTGCCAGCAGCACCCAGGGGGCGGAGGGCATTCAGTACTTC. It codes for CASSTQGAEGIQYF.

This clone was seen more than once but under ten times. The chain employs TRBV2 and TRBJ1-1; TRBD1 aligns across 7 bases. Losses at the gene ends were 4 bases for V and 6 bases for J; bases not matched to a gene: 8. CDR3 length: 14 amino acids. Germline values: CDR1 SNHLY, CDR2 FYNNEI. CDR3 sequence reads: CASSVETGMAEAFF. CDR3 nucleotides: TGTGCCAGCAGTGTGGAGACAGGGATGGCTGAAGCTTTCTTT.

This clone was observed a handful of times. The genes are TRBV10-2 and TRBJ2-7; 13 bases match TRBD2. Germline V CDR1 and CDR2: WSHSY, SAAADI. The CDR3 has 18 amino acids. Unmatched junction bases numbered 17, after V lost 6 bases and J lost 6 bases. The CDR3 sequence: CASSGGEGLAGVRSEQYF. CDR3 nucleotides: TGCGCCAGCAGCGGGGGGGAAGGACTAGCGGGAGTCAGGTCCGAGCAGTACTTC.

The CDR3 sequence is CASSRGREDNEQFF. CDR3 DNA sequence: TGCGCCAGCAGCCGGGGGAGGGAAGACAATGAGCAGTTCTTC. This sequence joins TRBV4-3 and TRBJ2-1; 7 bases match TRBD2. V lost 4 bases, J lost 5 bases, and 5 bases stayed unmatched. This CDR3 spans 14 amino acids. CDR1 is LGHNA and CDR2 is YSLEER in the germline V gene.

This rearrangement joins TRBV10-3 to TRBJ1-1; D not resolved. The CDR3 consists of 14 residues. Germline V CDR1 and CDR2: ENHRY, SYGVKD. The V and J ends lost 3 bases and 1 base respectively, with 9 bases between them. The CDR3 nucleotides are TGTGCCATCAGTGATTTACCAGGGAACACTGAAGCTTTCTTT. Protein product: CAISDLPGNTEAFF.

The rearrangement links TRBV2 to TRBJ2-2, with D perhaps matching TRBD2 (7 bases). Germline values: CDR1 SNHLY, CDR2 FYNNEI. The CDR3 totals 16 residues. The V end lost 8 bases, the J end lost 0 bases, and 16 bases lay between the germline ends. The DNA for the CDR3 is TGTGCCAGCTGGGGGGGGCGGACACCGAACACCGGGGAGCTGTTTTTT. This translates into CASWGGRTPNTGELFF.

The CDR3 region has the DNA TGCGCCAGCAGCTTGGACAGCTCCGAGGAGCAGTACTTC. This sequence encodes CASSLDSSEEQYF. The genes are TRBV5-1 and TRBJ2-7; no clear D. This CDR3 spans 13 amino acids. The V gene lost 0 bases and the J gene lost 7 bases, with 11 bases spanning the gap. CDR1 SGHRS and CDR2 YFSETQ come from the germline V gene.

This clone was seen only a few times. The chain couples TRBV5-1 to TRBJ2-6; no reliable D call. V lost 0 bases and J 2 bases, leaving 6 bases between the germline ends. The length of the CDR3 is 15 residues. CDR1 and CDR2 (germline): SGHRS, YFSETQ. CDR3 amino acids: CASSLVETGANVLTF. CDR3 DNA: TGCGCCAGCAGCTTGGTTGAGACTGGGGCCAACGTCCTGACTTTC. Based on the CDR3 plus reference TRBV5-1 and TRBJ2-6, the full variable domain is KAGVTQTPRYLIKTRGQQVTLSCSPISGHRSVSWYQQTPGQGLQFLFEYFSETQRNKGNFPGRFSGRQFSNSRSEMNVSTLELGDSALYLCASSLVETGANVLTFGAGSRLTVL.

This clone was seen only a few times. The chain employs TRBV6-5 and TRBJ1-2, with 9 nucleotides matching TRBD1. The CDR3 has 15 amino acids. V dropped 0 bases and J dropped 5; count of bases not matched to a gene: 4. Germline CDR1 and CDR2: MNHEY and SVGAGI. The CDR3 DNA reads as TGTGCCAGCAGTTACTCGGACAGGGGAGGGTATGGCTACACCTTC. Residues: CASSYSDRGGYGYTF.

V is TRBV27 and J is TRBJ2-1, with a possible D match to TRBD1 (5 bases). The CDR3 runs to 12 residues. V lost 11 bases and J 6 bases, leaving 14 bases between the germline ends. The germline CDR1 and CDR2 sequences are MNHEY and SMNVEV (reference sequence). The CDR3 reads CASSQAPNEQFF. The CDR3 DNA reads as TGTGCCTCCTCACAGGCTCCCAATGAGCAGTTCTTC.

The genes are TRBV27 and TRBJ2-7, with 7 bases identical to TRBD2. The CDR3 has 13 amino acids. Unmatched junction bases numbered 3, after V lost 2 bases and J lost 5 bases. Looked up from germline, CDR1 is MNHEY and CDR2 is SMNVEV (reference sequence). The CDR3 spells CASSLRGGDEQYF. In nucleotides, the CDR3 is TGTGCCAGCAGTTTACGGGGAGGGGACGAGCAGTACTTC.

The chain links TRBV7-2 to TRBJ2-5; D uncertain. Germline V gives CDR1 SGHTA, CDR2 FQGNSA. The CDR3 length is 12 residues. The ends were cut back, 7 bases at V and 5 bases at J, with 11 bases in the middle. The CDR3 DNA reads as TGTGCCAGCACCCCTTCTAAGGAGACCCAGTACTTC. It specifies CASTPSKETQYF.

For the CDR3, the DNA is TGTGCCATCAGTGAGTCGGCGGGGGGCACAGATACGCAGTATTTT. Translated: CAISESAGGTDTQYF. This rearrangement joins TRBV10-3 to TRBJ2-3; 7 bases agree with TRBD2. The CDR3 runs to 15 residues. CDR1 ENHRY and CDR2 SYGVKD come from the germline V gene. The V gene end was trimmed by 0 bases and the J gene end by 1 base; junction bases not matched to a gene: 1.

The V call is TRBV9, the J call TRBJ2-3; 10 bases are a match to TRBD2. In germline, CDR1 is SGDLS, CDR2 YYNGEE. The V segment lost 0 bases and the J segment 6 bases; nucleotides outside the gene matches: 7. This CDR3 region has 16 residues. The CDR3 loop reads CASSVEGTSALDTQYF. The DNA of the CDR3 is TGTGCCAGCAGCGTAGAAGGGACTAGCGCCTTGGATACGCAGTATTTT.

The chain has TRBV7-9 and TRBJ2-7; possible D gene TRBD1, 5 bases. CDR3 length equals 14 residues. Germline values: CDR1 SEHNR, CDR2 FQNEAQ (reference sequence). V was trimmed by 4 bases and J by 6 bases, leaving 16 bases between them. In DNA, the CDR3 is TGTGCCAGCAGCTCTCCCGGACACAAGAGCGAGCAGTACTTC. This translates into CASSSPGHKSEQYF.

The chain recombines TRBV20-1 with TRBJ2-5; maybe TRBD2 (5 bases). Trimming stripped 6 bases from V and 5 bases from J, with 10 bases between. This CDR3 contains 11 residues. In germline, CDR1 is DFQATT, CDR2 SNEGSKA (reference sequence). This CDR3 is CSATGEETQYF. As DNA, the CDR3 is TGCAGTGCAACTGGGGAGGAGACCCAGTACTTC.

The chain is built from TRBV7-9 and TRBJ1-2; D gene ambiguous. The CDR3 has 15 amino acids. The ends were cut back, 5 bases at V and 2 bases at J, with 15 bases in the middle. From germline, CDR1 is SEHNR and CDR2 FQNEAQ (reference sequence). The CDR3 loop reads CASSRWRETNYGYTF. The CDR3 nucleotides read TGTGCCAGCAGCCGCTGGAGGGAGACGAACTATGGCTACACCTTC.

V gene TRBV5-1 combines with J gene TRBJ2-7; TRBD2 matches at 10 bases. The V gene's germline CDR1 is SGHRS and CDR2 YFSETQ. The V gene end was trimmed by 0 bases and the J gene end by 3 bases; junction bases not matched to a gene: 9. This CDR3 is 17 amino acids long. CDR3 sequence reads: CASSLGGAGGVLYEQYF. The CDR3 DNA sequence: TGCGCCAGCAGCTTGGGAGGAGCGGGAGGGGTACTCTACGAGCAGTACTTC.

J is TRBJ1-1 and V is TRBV19; 8 bases line up with TRBD1. The CDR3 loop spans 15 amino acids. V gave up 3 bases and J gave up 9 bases; unmatched junction bases: 12. Germline CDR1 is LNHDA and CDR2 is SQIVND (reference sequence). As DNA, the CDR3 is TGTGCCAGTAGTATCTCCGCAGGGGGCGAGAGGAAAGCTTTCTTT. This codes for CASSISAGGERKAFF.

The chain couples TRBV2 to TRBJ1-1; D is uncertain. This CDR3 has 13 amino acids. Trimming took off 7 bases at V and 5 bases at J, with 14 bases between the two ends. CDR1 is SNHLY and CDR2 is FYNNEI in the germline V gene. The CDR3 bases are TGTGCCAGCACCGGAGGTGGGCGTACTGAAGCTTTCTTT. This codes for CASTGGGRTEAFF.

The chain is built from TRBV4-3 and TRBJ2-1; 9 nucleotides align to TRBD2. Germline-derived CDR1 and CDR2 are LGHNA and YSLEER. The CDR3 extends over 16 amino acids. V dropped 2 bases and J dropped 1; count of bases not matched to a gene: 3. This CDR3 is CASSQRLAGSYNEQFF. Here the CDR3 DNA reads TGCGCCAGCAGCCAACGGCTAGCGGGATCCTACAATGAGCAGTTCTTC.

V gene TRBV7-2 combines with J gene TRBJ2-5; tentatively, D is TRBD2 (5 bases). The length of the CDR3 is 15 residues. CDR1 and CDR2 from the germline V gene are SGHTA and FQGNSA. V shed 4 bases and J shed 1 base, with 13 bases lying between them. The CDR3 here is CASSWNGLPQETQYF. The CDR3 DNA sequence: TGTGCCAGCAGCTGGAACGGACTTCCCCAAGAGACCCAGTACTTC.

The chain uses TRBV6-5 and TRBJ2-3; 9 nucleotides line up with TRBD1. The CDR3 consists of 16 residues. Trimming took 0 bases from V and 4 from J; bases not matched to a gene: 5. The V gene's germline CDR1 is MNHEY and CDR2 SVGAGI. The CDR3 sequence: CASSYSPGTGPDTQYF. The CDR3 bases are TGTGCCAGCAGTTACTCGCCCGGGACAGGGCCAGATACGCAGTATTTT.